A selection of T cell receptor beta chains follows, all from one sample in a study of T cell responses to AZD1222 COVID-19 vaccine. The assay was immunoSEQ multiplex PCR, and TCRdb's table has in-frame clones only and misses some. The profile shows 110,000 to 150,000 clones, about 90% of them singletons. The source was peripheral blood, collected 28 days after the second AZD1222 dose. The receptors shown here come from an adult who received the AZD1222 COVID-19 vaccine. Each CDR3 is given with its conserved first and last residue. The D gene is left open where the match is weak. The listing skips clone size in some rows; elsewhere it reads once, few, many or a size class.

J	D	size	V	DNA	CDR3
TRBJ2-1	NA	once	TRBV5-1	TGCGCCAGCAGCTTAGGAGGGACGGGAGTGTACAATGAGCAGTTCTTC	CASSLGGTGVYNEQFF
TRBJ1-5	NA	once	TRBV19	TGTGCCAGTAGTATGAACACTTATAGCAATCAGCCCCAGCATTTT	CASSMNTYSNQPQHF
TRBJ2-7	TRBD1	NA	TRBV9	TGTGCCAGCAGCGCAAGGGACAGGATTCAACCCCCCTACGAGCAGTACTTC	CASSARDRIQPPYEQYF
TRBJ2-3	NA	once	TRBV7-9	TGTGCCAGCAGCCCGGGGACCCCCCGCACAGATACGCAGTATTTT	CASSPGTPRTDTQYF
TRBJ1-5	NA	NA	TRBV6-5	TGTGCCAGCAGTTACTCGATCCCATCCACTGCTCAGCCCCAGCATTTT	CASSYSIPSTAQPQHF
TRBJ2-2	NA	NA	TRBV6-5	TGTGTCTGCGCCCGACAGAGGGTAAACACCGGGGAGCTGTTTTTT	CVCARQRVNTGELFF
TRBJ1-4	TRBD1	NA	TRBV5-1	TGCGCCAGCAGCCCGGCCGGACAGGGGCCAGGTGAAAAACTGTTTTTT	CASSPAGQGPGEKLFF
TRBJ1-4	NA	NA	TRBV5-8	TGTGCCAGCAGAGAGGGCGGGGTGGGCGACGAAAAACTGTTTTTT	CASREGGVGDEKLFF
TRBJ2-2	NA	NA	TRBV14	TGTGCCAGCAGCAAAAGACTAGACGCCGGGGAGCTGTTTTTT	CASSKRLDAGELFF
TRBJ2-1	NA	NA	TRBV11-3	TGTGCCAGCAGCTTCGACCTCCACAATGAGCAGTTCTTC	CASSFDLHNEQFF
TRBJ2-2	NA	NA	TRBV15	TGTGCCACCTCTCGGGGCTTCACCGGGGAGCTGTTTTTT	CATSRGFTGELFF
TRBJ1-3	TRBD1	NA	TRBV10-3	TGTGCCATCAGTGAGATGGACAGGGGGATTGGAAACACCATATATTTT	CAISEMDRGIGNTIYF
TRBJ2-7	NA	once	TRBV5-5	TGTGCCAGCAGCTTCCGGGACATATCATTAGGCCCCTACGAGCAGTACTTC	CASSFRDISLGPYEQYF
TRBJ2-2	TRBD1	NA	TRBV11-3	TGTGCCAGCAGTCATAGGGGGCAGACCACCGGGGAGCTGTTTTTT	CASSHRGQTTGELFF
TRBJ1-1	NA	NA	TRBV6-2/TRBV6-3	TGTGCCAGCAGTTACCTTGGGGTCCCTGAAGCTTTCTTT	CASSYLGVPEAFF
TRBJ2-5	NA	once	TRBV18	TGTGCCAGCTCACCACCGGTGGCGCAAGAGACCCAGTACTTC	CASSPPVAQETQYF